Described below is a single T cell receptor (beta chain) sequence and its context. The CDR3 contains 13 residues. Germline CDR1 SGHAT, CDR2 FQNNGV. V lost 5 bases to trimming and J lost 4 bases, with 12 bases between them. Authors' processing steps: Estimation of nucleated cell counts was performed using reference gene primer amplification. Profiled with immunoSEQ multiplex PCR; TCRdb holds only in-frame clones, not every one. V and J calls and clone size are copied from that table; D and trimming were computed from the DNA. The sample has around 50,000 clones, over 65% seen once. The sample originates from a study of blood T cell repertoires in COVID-19. Study details: The United States, Italy and Spain supplied acute and convalescent COVID-19 samples.

The material sequenced was peripheral blood. The chain has TRBV11-2 and TRBJ2-7, with a possible D match to TRBD1 (5 bases). The receptor was derived from a man aged 35-49 years with active COVID-19. In DNA, the CDR3 is TGTGCCAGCAGCCCGCAGACAGAGTACGAGCAGTACTTC. Protein product: CASSPQTEYEQYF.